The 5 T cell receptor beta chains listed next were all sequenced from one sample in a study of T-cell memory formation after mild COVID-19. TCRdb analysed the 5' RACE reads with MiXCR anew, one entry per CDR3 protein. The sample has 250,000 to 350,000 distinct CDR3 sequences, roughly 16% seen once; the top ten hold around 23%. The sequenced sample consisted of PBMCs or a T cell subset sorted from them (not recorded which). The receptors come from a man between 18 and 35 years old who had mild COVID-19 (a few samples of this study predate the infection). Cell type and time point are not known.

This clonotype showed up just a few times. The V call is TRBV6-6, the J call TRBJ2-3; D call uncertain. The CDR3 extends over 13 amino acids. Trimming removed 5 bases at V and 3 bases at J, with 9 bases between. Per germline, CDR1 MNHNY and CDR2 SVGAGI (reference sequence). CDR3 amino acids: CASSTAQTDTQYF. The CDR3 DNA follows: TGTGCCAGCAGTACGGCCCAGACAGATACGCAGTATTTT.

V and J are TRBV6-1 and TRBJ1-5; TRBD1 matches 8 bases. Germline assignment: CDR1 MNHNS and CDR2 SASEGT. CDR3 length: 16 amino acids. With 6 bases clipped from V and 5 bases from J, the junction kept 12 bases outside the gene matches. This chain's CDR3 is CASRNGQGLVYQPQHF. The CDR3 coding sequence is TGTGCCAGCAGAAACGGACAGGGACTAGTTTATCAGCCCCAGCATTTT.

At least ten counts were recorded for this clonotype. V is TRBV25-1 and J is TRBJ2-1; D not certain. Trimming pared 6 bases from V and 0 bases from J, leaving 27 bases between. The CDR3 totals 20 residues. Germline CDR1 MGHDK, CDR2 SYGVNS. CDR3 amino acids: CASSLVRIGRSSSSYNEQFF. The CDR3 coding sequence is TGTGCCAGCAGCCTTGTGAGGATCGGCCGATCATCTAGCTCCTACAATGAGCAGTTCTTC.

This clonotype was observed a handful of times. The V and J genes are TRBV2 and TRBJ1-1, with 7 bases matching TRBD1. The junction had 8 bases not matched to a gene; V was cut back by 8 bases and J by 2 bases. The CDR3 has 14 amino acids. The germline CDR1 and CDR2 sequences are SNHLY and FYNNEI. CDR3 protein: CASATRQGNTEAFF. The CDR3 region has the DNA TGTGCCAGCGCCACGCGACAGGGTAACACTGAAGCTTTCTTT.

This clonotype occurred a few times. This chain joins TRBV6-5 and TRBJ2-2; either TRBD1 or TRBD2 may supply D (5 bases each). CDR1 and CDR2 from the germline V gene are MNHEY and SVGAGI. CDR3 length: 14 amino acids. Trimming removed 6 bases at V and 0 bases at J, with 8 bases between. CDR3 residues: CASRGVANTGELFF. The CDR3 region has the DNA TGTGCCAGCAGGGGGGTGGCGAACACCGGGGAGCTGTTTTTT.